These 17 T cell receptor beta chains were all obtained from the same sample, sequenced in a study of T-cell memory formation after mild COVID-19. TCRdb re-called the 5' RACE reads through MiXCR, storing one row per CDR3 protein. The repertoire includes around 470,000 distinct CDR3 sequences, roughly 20% of them detected once, and approximately 8.1% sits in the top ten. Sequencing was done on a sample of PBMCs or a T cell subset sorted from them (not recorded which). The receptors originated from an adult woman who had mild COVID-19 (a few samples of this study predate the infection). Cell type and time point are not known.

The chain combines TRBV11-2 with TRBJ1-6, with D unclear. V was trimmed by 7 bases and J by 1 base, leaving 11 bases between them. The CDR3 is 15 residues long. CDR1 is SGHAT, CDR2 FQNNGV, per germline. The CDR3 region is CASTPSRSYNSPLHF. The CDR3 coding sequence is TGTGCCAGCACCCCCTCCCGTTCCTATAATTCACCCCTCCACTTT.

This clonotype has just a few counts. V and J are TRBV7-2 and TRBJ2-3; no reliable D call. There are 13 residues in the CDR3. Germline values: CDR1 SGHTA, CDR2 FQGNSA. V was pared by 6 bases and J by 4 bases, with 11 bases between. CDR3 sequence: CASRSDGADTQYF. DNA of the CDR3: TGTGCCAGCAGATCCGACGGAGCAGATACGCAGTATTTT.

This chain joins TRBV12-3 or TRBV12-4 and TRBJ2-1; D unresolved. The V and J ends lost 7 bases and 7 bases respectively, with 8 bases between them. This CDR3 comprises 11 residues. This CDR3 is CASTSWNEQFF. CDR3 DNA: TGTGCCAGCACAAGTTGGAATGAGCAGTTCTTC.

This clonotype was detected only a few times. CDR3 sequence (DNA): TGTGCCATCAACACAGGTCACAAAGACTCTGGGGCCAACGTCCTGACTTTC. It is translated as CAINTGHKDSGANVLTF. The genes are TRBV10-3 and TRBJ2-6; D may be TRBD1 (5 bases). CDR1 and CDR2 from the germline V gene are ENHRY and SYGVKD. The V end was cut by 7 bases, the J end by 0 bases, with 16 bases between. The CDR3 runs 17 residues.

This clonotype occurred a few times. This chain links TRBV9 with TRBJ1-4; TRBD1 aligns across 9 bases. The CDR3 runs to 15 residues. From germline, CDR1 is SGDLS and CDR2 YYNGEE. V shed 4 bases and J 8 bases; nucleotides not matched to a gene: 9. The CDR3: CASSQTTGGGEKLFF. The CDR3 bases are TGTGCCAGCAGCCAAACGACAGGGGGTGGGGAAAAACTGTTTTTT.

This clonotype was seen a few times. The chain links TRBV2 to TRBJ2-1; TRBD2 aligns across 8 bases. CDR1 is SNHLY, CDR2 FYNNEI, per germline. The CDR3 consists of 16 residues. Trimming cost V 2 bases and J 8 bases; bases outside gene matches: 11. The CDR3 DNA reads as TGTGCCAGCAGTGAAAACGTATTAGCGGGGTCAGATGAGCAGTTCTTC. Encoded protein: CASSENVLAGSDEQFF.

This clonotype showed up just a few times. This chain connects TRBV10-3 to TRBJ2-1; D gene ambiguous. This CDR3 has 16 residues. CDR1 is ENHRY and CDR2 is SYGVKD in the germline V gene. V was clipped by 2 bases and J by 1 base, with 12 bases between them. The CDR3 DNA follows: TGTGCCATCAGTGAGCCCCCGAGTGGTTCCTACAATGAGCAGTTCTTC. Residues: CAISEPPSGSYNEQFF.

The chain's CDR3 is CASSPQQGQAYEQYF. The CDR3 coding sequence is TGTGCCAGCTCACCACAACAGGGCCAGGCCTACGAGCAGTACTTC. This rearrangement joins TRBV18 to TRBJ2-7; D is perhaps TRBD1 (6 bases). V lost 1 base to trimming and J lost 2 bases, with 12 bases between them. CDR3 size: 15 residues. Germline-derived CDR1 and CDR2 are KGHSH and LQKENI.

This clonotype was detected only a few times. This chain joins TRBV4-1 and TRBJ1-1; D gene ambiguous. The V gene's germline CDR1 is MGHRA and CDR2 YSYEKL. V shed 1 base and J shed 3 bases, with 9 bases lying between them. CDR3 length: 14 residues. This CDR3 is CASSQVVRDTEAFF. In DNA, the CDR3 is TGCGCCAGCAGCCAAGTGGTCCGGGACACTGAAGCTTTCTTT.

The rearrangement joins TRBV6-2 or TRBV6-3 to TRBJ2-4; TRBD2 matches at 8 bases. With 4 bases clipped from V and 6 bases from J, the junction kept 5 bases outside the gene matches. The CDR3 is 14 amino acids. The germline V gene has CDR1 MNHEY and CDR2 SVGEGT. The CDR3 sequence: CASSLGSGRNIQYF. CDR3 nucleotide sequence: TGTGCCAGCAGTTTAGGCAGCGGGAGAAACATTCAGTACTTC.

This clonotype has just a few counts. The chain carries TRBV28 and TRBJ1-5, with 10 bases aligning to TRBD1. Germline lookup yields CDR1 MDHEN and CDR2 SYDVKM. J lost 6 bases, V lost 6 bases, and 11 bases had no gene match. CDR3 size: 16 residues. The CDR3, as DNA: TGTGCCAGCAGCCGGATACCGGGACAGGGGTCTCAGCCCCAGCATTTT. Its translation is CASSRIPGQGSQPQHF.

This clonotype was seen only a few times. The J gene is TRBJ2-3, the V gene TRBV20-1; 9 bases line up with TRBD2. V lost 3 bases, J lost 4 bases, and 8 bases stayed unmatched. CDR3 size: 15 residues. Germline lookup yields CDR1 DFQATT and CDR2 SNEGSKA (reference sequence). The CDR3 sequence: CSASKGLAFADTQYF. The CDR3 nucleotides read TGCAGTGCTAGTAAGGGACTAGCATTCGCAGATACGCAGTATTTT.

In its sample, this clonotype was seen a few times. This sequence joins TRBV2 and TRBJ1-2; D may be TRBD1 (6 bases). Per the germline V gene, CDR1 is SNHLY and CDR2 is FYNNEI. V was cut by 6 bases and J by 13 bases, with 21 bases left in between. This CDR3 is 13 amino acids long. DNA for the CDR3: TGTGCCAGCAGACCCACAGGGTCGGGATTTCCCACCTTC. Its translation: CASRPTGSGFPTF.

This chain joins TRBV29-1 and TRBJ2-7; D tentatively fits TRBD1 or TRBD2 (5 bases each). The V and J ends lost 5 bases and 4 bases respectively, with 12 bases between them. Germline V gene data show CDR1 as SQVTM and CDR2 as ANQGSEA. The CDR3 has 12 amino acids. The CDR3 DNA reads TGCAGCGTTCGGGACCACAGATACGAGCAGTACTTC. This encodes CSVRDHRYEQYF.

V and J are TRBV10-3 and TRBJ2-1; D is undetermined. The CDR3 runs to 11 residues. Germline CDR1 and CDR2: ENHRY and SYGVKD. V was clipped by 4 bases and J by 6 bases, with 4 bases between them. The CDR3 region has the DNA TGTGCCATCAGTGTAACCAATGAGCAGTTCTTC. Amino acids: CAISVTNEQFF.

The V gene is TRBV20-1, the J gene TRBJ1-2; 9 nucleotides agree with TRBD1. V was pared by 3 bases and J by 3 bases, with 2 bases of the junction left unmatched. Per germline, CDR1 DFQATT and CDR2 SNEGSKA (reference sequence). CDR3 size: 13 residues. DNA of the CDR3: TGCAGTGCTAGCACAGGGGGCGACTATGGCTACACCTTC. It yields the protein CSASTGGDYGYTF.

About this clonotype: Germline and junction disagree at one end, which may indicate a read error. The rearrangement uses TRBV24-1 and TRBJ1-1, with 7 bases identical to TRBD1. CDR3 length equals 15 residues. Germline V gene sequence: CDR1 KGHDR, CDR2 SFDVKD. The CDR3 DNA is TGTGCCACCAGTGAGGTGGTACAGGGGAACGCTGAAGCTTTCTTT. Amino acids: CATSEVVQGNAEAFF.